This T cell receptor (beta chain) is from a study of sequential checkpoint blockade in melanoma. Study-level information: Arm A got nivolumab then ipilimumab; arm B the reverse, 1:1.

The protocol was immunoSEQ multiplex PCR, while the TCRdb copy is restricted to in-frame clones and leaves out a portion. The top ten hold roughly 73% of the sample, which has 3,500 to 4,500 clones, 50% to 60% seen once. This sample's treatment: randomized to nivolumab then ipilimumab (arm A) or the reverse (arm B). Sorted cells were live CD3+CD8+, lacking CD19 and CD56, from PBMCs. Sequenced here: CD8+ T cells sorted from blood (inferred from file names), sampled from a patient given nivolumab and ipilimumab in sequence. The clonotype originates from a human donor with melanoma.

This CDR3 reads CASSLRGIDEQYF. CDR3 DNA: TGTGCCAGCAGCTTACGGGGGATCGACGAGCAGTACTTC. The genes are TRBV7-9 and TRBJ2-7; TRBD2 might be the D (6 bases). The CDR3 has 13 residues. V gave up 2 bases and J gave up 5 bases, with 10 bases separating them. Germline loops: CDR1 SEHNR, CDR2 FQNEAQ (reference sequence).